The present T cell receptor (beta chain) was sequenced within a study of control samples from healthy donors and cancer patients. The table came from immunoSEQ multiplex PCR; TCRdb's copy has only in-frame clones and leaves some out. The sample consists of fewer than 100,000 clones, 88% of them appearing once. Points on this clone: Additional DNA sequences in this sample encode the identical CDR3.

The sample comprised blood. The receptor comes from a woman aged 45-59 years in good health.

The CDR3 sequence is CASSLDGMNTEAFF. For the CDR3, the DNA is TGCGCCAGCAGCCTAGACGGAATGAACACTGAAGCTTTCTTT. This chain joins TRBV5-1 and TRBJ1-1; no firm D call. The V gene's germline CDR1 is SGHRS and CDR2 YFSETQ. The CDR3 has 14 residues. V was cut by 4 bases and J by 0 bases, with 10 bases left in between. The variable domain in full, completed from reference TRBV5-1 and TRBJ1-1, reads KAGVTQTPRYLIKTRGQQVTLSCSPISGHRSVSWYQQTPGQGLQFLFEYFSETQRNKGNFPGRFSGRQFSNSRSEMNVSTLELGDSALYLCASSLDGMNTEAFFGQGTRLTVV.